This TCR beta chain originates from a study of regulatory T cells in long-lasting Graves disease. Documented time point: newly diagnosed GD, antithyroid drugs for less than 3 months. After RNA was extracted from PBMCs, the TCR library was made from it. Construction of the TCR beta libraries employed iRepertoire HTBI primers in conjunction with Arm-PCR of CDR3 regions. TCRdb itself ran the multiplex PCR reads through MiXCR, one entry per CDR3 protein. The data contain around 320,000 distinct CDR3 sequences, about a sixth of them seen just once; the ten biggest clones take up 25% to 30%. The CDR3 is made up of 14 amino acids. From germline, CDR1 is MNHEY and CDR2 SMNVEV (reference sequence). V lost 2 bases, J lost 2 bases, and 10 bases lay in between. The same data also went into a second study, on T cells in Graves' hyperthyroidism and ophthalmopathy. That work adds: No progression to ophthalmopathy during 18 months of follow-up defined stable disease. Appearing also in blood were most of the thyroid clonotypes expanded above 0.001.

The sequence derives from a middle-aged man with Graves disease. The sequenced sample was peripheral blood mononuclear cells (PBMCs), obtained at new diagnosis, from a patient treated with antithyroid drugs. This chain connects TRBV27 to TRBJ2-7, with a weak D call TRBD1 (5 bases). CDR3 nucleotide sequence: TGTGCCAGCAGTTTAGGCAAGGGGACCTACGAGCAGTACTTC. Translating gives CASSLGKGTYEQYF.